This T cell receptor beta chain was found in a study of blood T cell repertoires in COVID-19. The V gene's germline CDR1 is MNHEY and CDR2 SVGAGI. J was trimmed by 7 bases and V by 0 bases; bases with no gene match: 4. The CDR3 totals 16 residues. Only in-frame clones appear in the TCRdb table, and some are missing; sequencing was by immunoSEQ multiplex PCR. The sample includes tens of thousands of clones, around 88% of them seen just once. The genes are TRBV6-5 and TRBJ1-4; TRBD1 matches at 11 bases. The TCR originated in a human donor with active COVID-19. The donor label of this sample is uncertain. Sequencing was done on a sample of peripheral blood. This CDR3 is CASSYSGTGGSEKLFF. The CDR3 region has the DNA TGTGCCAGCAGTTACTCGGGGACAGGGGGGAGTGAAAAACTGTTTTTT.